One and the same sample provided the 9 T cell receptor beta chains below, sequenced in a study of blood T cell repertoires in COVID-19. Here immunoSEQ multiplex PCR was the method, and the copy in TCRdb shows in-frame clones only, minus some. The repertoire consists of 95,000 to 100,000 clones, with about 85% occurring once and the leading ten covering about 1.8%. The sequenced sample was peripheral blood. The source is a woman between 70 and 85 years old with active or convalescent COVID-19.

The genes are TRBV27 and TRBJ1-2; 7 bases map to TRBD1. The CDR3 has 14 amino acids. J gave up 4 bases and V 3 bases, and 5 bases lay outside the gene matches. Per the germline V gene, CDR1 is MNHEY and CDR2 is SMNVEV (reference sequence). The CDR3 DNA is TGTGCCAGCAGTTTGGGACAGACAGCCTATGGCTACACCTTC. Translating it yields CASSLGQTAYGYTF.

The V call is TRBV2, the J call TRBJ2-5; the D gene is possibly TRBD1 (6 bases). The CDR3 covers 15 residues. Looked up from germline, CDR1 is SNHLY and CDR2 is FYNNEI. V was shortened by 5 bases and J by 4 bases, with 17 bases between the two germline ends. The CDR3 nucleotides read TGTGCCAGCAGTCTGGTGGGGGCGCCGGGAGAGACCCAGTACTTC. Translated: CASSLVGAPGETQYF.

This chain joins TRBV6-1 and TRBJ2-5; no definite D call. Germline assignment: CDR1 MNHNS and CDR2 SASEGT. This CDR3 spans 14 amino acids. The germline V and J ends were trimmed by 2 bases and 1 base, with 8 bases remaining between them. The CDR3 bases are TGTGCCAGCAGTGAAACACAGAGCCAAGAGACCCAGTACTTC. It translates to CASSETQSQETQYF.

Note on this clone: At the DNA level, this CDR3 is encoded by other sequences in the same sample as well. The genes are TRBV5-1 and TRBJ1-1, with 7 bases aligning to TRBD1. This CDR3 has 13 residues. With V trimmed by 4 bases and J by 3 bases, 3 bases remained unmatched. Germline loops: CDR1 SGHRS, CDR2 YFSETQ. The CDR3 sequence is CASSLTGDTEAFF. CDR3 nucleotides: TGCGCCAGCAGCCTTACAGGGGACACTGAAGCTTTCTTT.

J is TRBJ2-7 and V is TRBV28; D is possibly TRBD1 (7 bases). The CDR3 loop spans 14 amino acids. Deletions cut 2 bases from V and 4 bases from J, with 12 bases between. The germline gives CDR1 MDHEN, CDR2 SYDVKM. CDR3 sequence reads: CASSLPGGLYEQYF. Here the CDR3 DNA reads TGTGCCAGCAGTTTACCAGGGGGGCTTTACGAGCAGTACTTC.

The CDR3 sequence: CASSFSGGAYNEQFF. The CDR3 nucleotides read TGTGCCAGCAGCTTCAGCGGGGGGGCCTACAATGAGCAGTTCTTC. The chain combines TRBV11-3 with TRBJ2-1, with 10 bases matching TRBD2. The CDR3 length is 15 residues. Germline CDR1 SGHNT, CDR2 YENEEA. With V trimmed by 3 bases and J by 2 bases, 1 base remained unmatched.

Here the CDR3 reads CASSLGDGQGGTEAFF. Here the CDR3 DNA reads TGTGCCAGCAGCTTGGGCGATGGACAGGGAGGCACTGAAGCTTTCTTT. This chain connects TRBV7-8 to TRBJ1-1; 8 nucleotides match TRBD1. V trimming: 3 bases; J trimming: 4 bases; junction bases outside the gene matches: 10. The CDR3 has 16 amino acids. CDR1 is SGHVS, CDR2 FQNEAQ, per germline.

The chain employs TRBV5-1 and TRBJ2-5; TRBD2 might be the D (5 bases). Trimming pared 4 bases from V and 2 bases from J, leaving 18 bases between. Germline V gene sequence: CDR1 SGHRS, CDR2 YFSETQ. The CDR3 has 16 amino acids. The chain's CDR3 is CASSQNVGGFQETQYF. CDR3 DNA: TGCGCCAGCAGCCAAAACGTCGGAGGATTTCAAGAGACCCAGTACTTC.

This chain uses TRBV5-4 with TRBJ1-1, with TRBD1 matching 8 bases. The CDR3 contains 13 residues. Losses at the gene ends were 3 bases for V and 8 bases for J; bases not matched to a gene: 6. Germline CDR1 reads SGHNT; CDR2 reads YYREEE (reference sequence). The chain's CDR3 is CASSSETGGEAFF. In DNA form, the CDR3 reads TGTGCCAGCAGCTCAGAAACAGGGGGAGAAGCTTTCTTT.